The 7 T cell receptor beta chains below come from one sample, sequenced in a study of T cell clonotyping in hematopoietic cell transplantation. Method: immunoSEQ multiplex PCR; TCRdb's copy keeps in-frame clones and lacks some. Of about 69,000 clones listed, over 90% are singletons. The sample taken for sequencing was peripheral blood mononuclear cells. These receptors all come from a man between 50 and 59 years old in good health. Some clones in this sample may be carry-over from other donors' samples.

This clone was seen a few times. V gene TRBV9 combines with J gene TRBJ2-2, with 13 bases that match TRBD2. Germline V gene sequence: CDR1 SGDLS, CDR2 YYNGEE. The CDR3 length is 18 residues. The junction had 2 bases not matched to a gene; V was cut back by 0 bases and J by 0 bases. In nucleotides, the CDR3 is TGTGCCAGCAGCGTAGTAGGGACTAGCGGGACGAACACCGGGGAGCTGTTTTTT. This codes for CASSVVGTSGTNTGELFF.

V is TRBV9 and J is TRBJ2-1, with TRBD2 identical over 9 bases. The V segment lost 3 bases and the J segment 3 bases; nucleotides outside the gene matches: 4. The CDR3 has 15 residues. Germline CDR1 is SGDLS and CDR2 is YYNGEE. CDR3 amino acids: CASSESGGSYNEQFF. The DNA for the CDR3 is TGTGCCAGCAGCGAGAGCGGGGGGAGCTACAATGAGCAGTTCTTC.

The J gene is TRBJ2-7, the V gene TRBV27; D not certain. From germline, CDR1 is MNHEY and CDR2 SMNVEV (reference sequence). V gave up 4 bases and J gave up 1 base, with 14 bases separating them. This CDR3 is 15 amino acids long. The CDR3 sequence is CASSWRVPTSYEQYF. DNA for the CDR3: TGTGCCAGCAGTTGGCGAGTTCCGACGTCCTACGAGCAGTACTTC.

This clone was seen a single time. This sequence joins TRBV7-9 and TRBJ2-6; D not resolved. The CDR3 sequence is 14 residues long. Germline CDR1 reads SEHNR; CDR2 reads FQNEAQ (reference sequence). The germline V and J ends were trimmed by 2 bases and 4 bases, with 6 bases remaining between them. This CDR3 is CASSLQSGANVLTF. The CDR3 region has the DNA TGTGCCAGCAGCTTACAGTCAGGGGCCAACGTCCTGACTTTC. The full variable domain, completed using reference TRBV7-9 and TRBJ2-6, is DTGVSQNPRHKITKRGQNVTFRCDPISEHNRLYWYRQTLGQGPEFLTYFQNEAQLEKSRLLSDRFSAERPKGSFSTLEIQRTEQGDSAMYLCASSLQSGANVLTFGAGSRLTVL.

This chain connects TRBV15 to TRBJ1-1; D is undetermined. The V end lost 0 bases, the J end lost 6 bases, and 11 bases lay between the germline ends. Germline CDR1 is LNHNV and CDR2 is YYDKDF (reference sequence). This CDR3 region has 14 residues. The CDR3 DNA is TGTGCCACCAGCAGAGACTCCAGCGGGGCTGAAGCTTTCTTT. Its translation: CATSRDSSGAEAFF. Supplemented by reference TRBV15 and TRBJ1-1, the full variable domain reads DAMVIQNPRYQVTQFGKPVTLSCSQTLNHNVMYWYQQKSSQAPKLLFHYYDKDFNNEADTPDNFQSRRPNTSFCFLDIRSPGLGDTAMYLCATSRDSSGAEAFFGQGTRLTVV.

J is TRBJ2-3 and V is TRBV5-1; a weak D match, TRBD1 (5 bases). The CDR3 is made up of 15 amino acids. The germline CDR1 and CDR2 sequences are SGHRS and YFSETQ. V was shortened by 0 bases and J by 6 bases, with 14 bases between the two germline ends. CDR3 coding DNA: TGCGCCAGCAGCTTGGTAGGGCAGGCAGGGGATACGCAGTATTTT. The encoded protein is CASSLVGQAGDTQYF.

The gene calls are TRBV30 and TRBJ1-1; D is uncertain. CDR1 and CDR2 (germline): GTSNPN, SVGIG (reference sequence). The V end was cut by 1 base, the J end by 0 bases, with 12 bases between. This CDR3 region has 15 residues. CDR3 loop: CAWSAPAALNTEAFF. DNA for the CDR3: TGTGCCTGGAGTGCCCCGGCAGCTTTGAACACTGAAGCTTTCTTT.